The rows below give T cell receptor beta chains drawn from one sample of a study of T cells after yellow fever vaccination. Each CDR3 protein is one row after TCRdb ran MiXCR on the 5' RACE reads. The sample includes hundreds of thousands of distinct CDR3 sequences, roughly 4.8% of them seen just once. The sequencing used CD4+ T cells sorted from PBMCs, collected on the day of the yellow fever booster vaccination. Source of these receptors: a young man who received the YFV17D yellow fever vaccine. Each CDR3 is given with its conserved first and last residue. A D gene is named only where the DNA matches it firmly. Some rows mark clone size as missing; the rest say once, few, many or name a class of expanded clone.

V gene	J gene	D gene	clone size	CDR3 DNA	CDR3 protein
TRBV11-2	TRBJ1-5	.	many	TGTGCCAGCAGCTCGGACCGAGATCAGCCCCAGCATTTT	CASSSDRDQPQHF
TRBV4-1	TRBJ1-1	TRBD1	few	TGCGCCAGCAGCCAAGTGGGTCAGGGGGCAAAAACTGAAGCTTTCTTT	CASSQVGQGAKTEAFF
TRBV5-1	TRBJ1-1	.	many	TGCGCCAGCAGCCGAGACGGGGGGCTGAGCACTGAAGCTTTCTTT	CASSRDGGLSTEAFF
TRBV6-2/TRBV6-3	TRBJ2-5	TRBD2	.	TGTGCCAGCAGCGTGACTAGCGGGGGCTTGGGGGAGACCCAGTACTTC	CASSVTSGGLGETQYF
TRBV7-2	TRBJ2-1	TRBD2	many	TGTGCCAGCAGCTTAGCCGCGGGGGGGCTCTACAATGAGCAGTTCTTC	CASSLAAGGLYNEQFF
TRBV5-4	TRBJ2-1	.	few	TGTGCCAGCAGCTTGGGGCCCCTCCAGAGCTCCTACAATGAGCAGTTCTTC	CASSLGPLQSSYNEQFF
TRBV12-3/TRBV12-4	TRBJ2-5	TRBD2	.	TGTGCCAGCAGTAGCGGGGGGGCCCAGTACTTC	CASSSGGAQYF
TRBV24-1	TRBJ2-1	.	.	TGTGCCACCAGTGATGGGAAGATCCAAGGTAATGAGCAGTTCTTC	CATSDGKIQGNEQFF
TRBV5-6	TRBJ2-4	.	many	TGTGCCAGCAGCTGGGGCGCAGGGGGGTGGAACATTCAGTACTTC	CASSWGAGGWNIQYF
TRBV6-5	TRBJ2-3	TRBD2	few	TGTGCCAGCAGGAGAACTACTAGCGGGGACACAGATACGCAGTATTTT	CASRRTTSGDTDTQYF
TRBV3-1	TRBJ2-2	TRBD1	many	TGTGCCAGCAGCCCCAGGGGGCCAGGGACCGGGGAGCTGTTTTTT	CASSPRGPGTGELFF
TRBV7-2	TRBJ2-5	.	many	TGTGCCAGCAGCGGCAGGGTGAAGACCCAGTACTTC	CASSGRVKTQYF
TRBV12-3/TRBV12-4	TRBJ2-5	.	many	TGTGCCAGCAGATTAAGCGAGACCCAGTACTTC	CASRLSETQYF
TRBV20-1	TRBJ1-5	.	few	TGCAGTGCTAGATACGCCTCAGGGTTAGATCAGCCCCAGCATTTT	CSARYASGLDQPQHF
TRBV9	TRBJ2-3	.	many	TGTGCCAGCAGCGTAGCTACTAGCACCTCCCACCATACGCAGTATTTT	CASSVATSTSHHTQYF
TRBV6-1	TRBJ1-1	.	few	TGTGCCAGCTTTTGGGGTTTAGGCGGAACTGAAGCTTTCTTT	CASFWGLGGTEAFF
TRBV7-2	TRBJ2-5	TRBD2	.	TGTGCCAGCAAAATATCCAGCGGGGGACAAGAGACCCAGTACTTC	CASKISSGGQETQYF
TRBV4-3	TRBJ2-2	.	.	TGCGCCAGCAGCCAAGCCCGGGATCTCCGGGAGCTGTTTTTT	CASSQARDLRELFF
TRBV23-1	TRBJ2-6	TRBD1	.	TGCGCCAGCAGTCAAAGTTTAGACAGGGCGGGCTCTGGGGCCAACGTCCTGACTTTC	CASSQSLDRAGSGANVLTF
TRBV7-9	TRBJ2-5	.	.	TGTGCCAGCAGCTCCCCTCGAGGCCGTGGCACGGGAGTTGAGACCCAGTACTTC	CASSSPRGRGTGVETQYF
TRBV18	TRBJ2-2	TRBD1	.	TGTGCCAGTCACAGGGGTTCGAACACCGGGGAGCTGTTTTTT	CASHRGSNTGELFF
TRBV20-1	TRBJ1-5	.	.	TGCAGTGCTAGAAGTGGTGCGGAGATCCAGCCCCAGCATTTT	CSARSGAEIQPQHF
TRBV7-2	TRBJ2-1	.	.	TGTGCCAGCAGCCCCACCAGGGCCCAATCGAATGAGCAGTTCTTC	CASSPTRAQSNEQFF
TRBV25-1	TRBJ1-6	TRBD1	.	TGTGCCAGCAGTGAGATGACAGGGGGATATTCACCCCTCCACTTT	CASSEMTGGYSPLHF
TRBV5-6	TRBJ2-3	.	few	TGTGCCAGCAGCTTCGATCTTGTCGAGTCGGATACGCAGTATTTT	CASSFDLVESDTQYF
TRBV29-1	TRBJ1-1	.	many	TGCAGCGTTGAAGTTTCAGGGAAAGGGAACACTGAAGCTTTCTTT	CSVEVSGKGNTEAFF
TRBV6-5	TRBJ1-2	.	.	TGTGCCAGCAGACTACAGGGAAAGGGGTATGGCTACACCTTC	CASRLQGKGYGYTF
TRBV20-1	TRBJ2-5	.	many	TGCAGTGCTCAGCTAGGAGGCGGGGAGACCCAGTACTTC	CSAQLGGGETQYF
TRBV6-5	TRBJ2-1	TRBD1	many	TGTGCCAGCAGTTACTTGGGACAGGGGGCGTCTAATGAGCAGTTCTTC	CASSYLGQGASNEQFF
TRBV6-6	TRBJ2-3	.	few	TGTGCCAGCAGTTACTCGAATCTGGCAACAGATACGCAGTATTTT	CASSYSNLATDTQYF
TRBV6-2/TRBV6-3	TRBJ1-1	.	few	TGTGCCAGCACCCCTTGGGCAAACACTGAAGCTTTCTTT	CASTPWANTEAFF
TRBV7-2	TRBJ2-5	.	many	TGTGCCAGCAGCTCCCCTCCGGGACAAAGGGAAGAGACCCAGTACTTC	CASSSPPGQREETQYF
TRBV7-2	TRBJ2-4	TRBD1	many	TGTGCCAGCAGCCAAGCCGGACAGGCCTCCAAAAACATTCAGTACTTC	CASSQAGQASKNIQYF
TRBV7-2	TRBJ2-5	TRBD2	.	TGTGCCAGCAGCTCCCTTAGCGGGGGGGCGGAGACCCAGTACTTC	CASSSLSGGAETQYF
TRBV5-4	TRBJ2-2	TRBD2	many	TGTGCCAGCAGCTTGGTGGGGCGGGGGTCGAACACCGGGGAGCTGTTTTTT	CASSLVGRGSNTGELFF
TRBV7-2	TRBJ1-1	.	few	TGTGCCAGCAGCCAAAGTCGATTTGCTGAAGCTTTCTTT	CASSQSRFAEAFF
TRBV5-1	TRBJ2-7	TRBD1	many	TGCGCCAGCAGCCGGACAGGTGGTAGGTACGAGCAGTACTTC	CASSRTGGRYEQYF
TRBV7-9	TRBJ1-3	.	.	TGTGCCAGCAGCTGGGGTGGGGGAAACACCATATATTTT	CASSWGGGNTIYF
TRBV9	TRBJ2-3	.	many	TGTGCCAGCAGCACGGGGCCTACTAGCACAGATACGCAGTATTTT	CASSTGPTSTDTQYF
TRBV4-2	TRBJ1-1	TRBD1	many	TGTGCCAGCAGCCGAGGACAGGACACTGAAGCTTTCTTT	CASSRGQDTEAFF
TRBV19	TRBJ1-4	.	few	TGTGCCAGTAGTATGCTTGGGGGAATTAATGAAAAACTGTTTTTT	CASSMLGGINEKLFF
TRBV6-1	TRBJ2-7	.	many	TGTGCCAGCAGTGAAGCGGCAGACCCTATGGACGAGCAGTACTTC	CASSEAADPMDEQYF
TRBV5-1	TRBJ2-3	TRBD2	.	TGCGCCAGCAGCTTTTTGGGCGGGGGGACCACAGATACGCAGTATTTT	CASSFLGGGTTDTQYF
TRBV7-2	TRBJ2-5	TRBD1	.	TGTGCCAGCAGGAAAGGACAGGCAGAGACCCAGTACTTC	CASRKGQAETQYF
TRBV11-2	TRBJ1-2	TRBD1	.	TGTGCCAGCAGCTTATCGACAGGGAACTATGGCTACACCTTC	CASSLSTGNYGYTF
TRBV4-2	TRBJ2-4	TRBD2	many	TGTGCCAGCAGCCCACTATTTAGCGGGGGGGCGGTCAAAAACATTCAGTACTTC	CASSPLFSGGAVKNIQYF
TRBV10-3	TRBJ2-3	.	.	TGTGCCATCAGTGGGGCTGGTGATACGCAGTATTTT	CAISGAGDTQYF
TRBV25-1	TRBJ1-1	.	few	TGTGCCAGCAGTGAAATGGAGGGTAGCACTGAAGCTTTCTTT	CASSEMEGSTEAFF
TRBV4-1	TRBJ2-6	TRBD2	.	TGCGCCAGCAGCCGGGGGGGGTTCGCTGGGGCCAACGTCCTGACTTTC	CASSRGGFAGANVLTF
TRBV7-7	TRBJ1-1	.	.	TGTGCTAGCAGCTTTACGAAGGGCACTGAAGCTTTCTTT	CASSFTKGTEAFF
TRBV10-1	TRBJ2-7	.	many	TGCGCCAGCAGTGAAGAGACGTCCTACGAGCAGTACTTC	CASSEETSYEQYF
TRBV11-2	TRBJ2-6	.	.	TGTGCCAGCAGCTCACGCTGGACAGTTGCCTTATCTGGGGCCAACGTCCTGACTTTC	CASSSRWTVALSGANVLTF
TRBV5-1	TRBJ2-1	TRBD2	.	TGCGCCAGCAGCATTACTAGCGGGGGGCACACGGGGCAGTTCTTC	CASSITSGGHTGQFF
TRBV5-4	TRBJ2-6	.	few	TGTGCCAGCAGCTTGGGACAGGCTAGCTCTGGGGCCAACGTCCTGACTTTC	CASSLGQASSGANVLTF
TRBV19	TRBJ1-6	.	few	TGTGCCAGTAGTCCCGCGGGACGGACTTATTATAATTCACCCCTCCACTTT	CASSPAGRTYYNSPLHF